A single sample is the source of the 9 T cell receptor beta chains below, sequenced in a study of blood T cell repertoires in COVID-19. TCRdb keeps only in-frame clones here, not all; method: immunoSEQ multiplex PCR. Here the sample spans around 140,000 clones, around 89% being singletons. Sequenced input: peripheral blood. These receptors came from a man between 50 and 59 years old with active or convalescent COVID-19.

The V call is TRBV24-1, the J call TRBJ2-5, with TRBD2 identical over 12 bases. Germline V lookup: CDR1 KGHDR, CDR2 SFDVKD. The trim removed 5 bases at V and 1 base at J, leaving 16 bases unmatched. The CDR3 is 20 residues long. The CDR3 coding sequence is TGTGCCACCAGTGGCCGGACTAGCGGGAAAAATCCTCGAGTCCAAGAGACCCAGTACTTC. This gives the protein CATSGRTSGKNPRVQETQYF.

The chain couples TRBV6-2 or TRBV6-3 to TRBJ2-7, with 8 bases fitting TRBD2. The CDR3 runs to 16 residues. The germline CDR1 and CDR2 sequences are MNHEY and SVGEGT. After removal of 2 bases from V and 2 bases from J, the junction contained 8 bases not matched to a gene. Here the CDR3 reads CASSYERGTPAYEQYF. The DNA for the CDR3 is TGTGCCAGCAGTTACGAGCGGGGGACACCAGCCTACGAGCAGTACTTC.

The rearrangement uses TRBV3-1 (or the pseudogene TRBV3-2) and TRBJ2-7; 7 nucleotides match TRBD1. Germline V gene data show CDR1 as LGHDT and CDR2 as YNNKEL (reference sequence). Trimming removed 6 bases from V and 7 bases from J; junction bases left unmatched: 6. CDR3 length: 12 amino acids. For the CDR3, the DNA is TGTGCCAGCAGACAAAGGGGGCGGGAGCAGTACTTC. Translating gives CASRQRGREQYF.

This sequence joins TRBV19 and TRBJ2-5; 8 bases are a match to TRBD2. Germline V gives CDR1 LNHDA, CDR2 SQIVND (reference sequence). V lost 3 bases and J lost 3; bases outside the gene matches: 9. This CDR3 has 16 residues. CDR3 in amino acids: CASSIPGLARKETQYF. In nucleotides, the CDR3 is TGTGCCAGTAGTATCCCTGGACTAGCACGGAAAGAGACCCAGTACTTC.

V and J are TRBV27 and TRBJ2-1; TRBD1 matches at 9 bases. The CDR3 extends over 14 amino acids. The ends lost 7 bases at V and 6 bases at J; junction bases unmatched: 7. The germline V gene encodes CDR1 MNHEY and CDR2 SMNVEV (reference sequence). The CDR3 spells CASKRQGVGNEQFF. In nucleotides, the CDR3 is TGTGCCAGCAAAAGACAGGGGGTCGGCAATGAGCAGTTCTTC.

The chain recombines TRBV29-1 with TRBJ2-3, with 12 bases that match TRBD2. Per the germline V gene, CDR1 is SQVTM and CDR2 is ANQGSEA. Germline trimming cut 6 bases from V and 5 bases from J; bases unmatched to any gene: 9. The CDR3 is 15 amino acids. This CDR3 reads CSVDAGTSGLDTQYF. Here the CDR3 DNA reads TGCAGCGTGGACGCCGGGACTAGCGGGTTAGATACGCAGTATTTT.

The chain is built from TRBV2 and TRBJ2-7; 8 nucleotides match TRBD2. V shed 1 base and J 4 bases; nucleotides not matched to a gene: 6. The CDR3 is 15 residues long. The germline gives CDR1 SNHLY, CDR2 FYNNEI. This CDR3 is CASSEELAETYEQYF. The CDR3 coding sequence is TGTGCCAGCAGTGAAGAACTAGCGGAAACTTACGAGCAGTACTTC. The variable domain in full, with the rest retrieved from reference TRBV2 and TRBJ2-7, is EPEVTQTPSHQVTQMGQEVILRCVPISNHLYFYWYRQILGQKVEFLVSFYNNEISEKSEIFDDQFSVERPDGSNFTLKIRSTKLEDSAMYFCASSEELAETYEQYFGPGTRLTVT.

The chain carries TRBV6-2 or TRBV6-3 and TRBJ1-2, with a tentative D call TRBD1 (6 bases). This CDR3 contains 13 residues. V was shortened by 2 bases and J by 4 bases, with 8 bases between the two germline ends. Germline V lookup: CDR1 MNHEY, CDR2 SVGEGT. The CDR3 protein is CASSYGTRYGYTF. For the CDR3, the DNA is TGTGCCAGCAGTTACGGGACACGCTATGGCTACACCTTC.

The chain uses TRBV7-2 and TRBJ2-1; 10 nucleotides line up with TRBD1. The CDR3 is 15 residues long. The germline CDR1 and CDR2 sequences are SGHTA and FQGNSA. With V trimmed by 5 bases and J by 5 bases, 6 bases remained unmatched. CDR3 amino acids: CASSPRTGGNNEQFF. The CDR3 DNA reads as TGTGCCAGCAGCCCGAGGACAGGGGGAAACAATGAGCAGTTCTTC.